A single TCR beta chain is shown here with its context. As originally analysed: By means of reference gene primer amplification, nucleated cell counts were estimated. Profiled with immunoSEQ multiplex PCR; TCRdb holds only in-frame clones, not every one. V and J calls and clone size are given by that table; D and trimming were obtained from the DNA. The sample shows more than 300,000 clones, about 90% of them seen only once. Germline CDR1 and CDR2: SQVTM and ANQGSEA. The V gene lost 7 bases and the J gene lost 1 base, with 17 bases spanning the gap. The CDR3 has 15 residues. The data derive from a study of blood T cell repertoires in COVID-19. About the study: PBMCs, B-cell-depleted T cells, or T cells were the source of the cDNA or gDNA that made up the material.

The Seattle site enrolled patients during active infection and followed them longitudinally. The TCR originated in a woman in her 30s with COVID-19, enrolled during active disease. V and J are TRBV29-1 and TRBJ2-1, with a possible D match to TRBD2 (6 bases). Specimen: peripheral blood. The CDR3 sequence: CSGTTGSRSYNEQFF. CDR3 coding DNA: TGCAGCGGGACTACAGGATCGCGTTCCTACAATGAGCAGTTCTTC.